Each of the 18 T cell receptor beta chains below was sequenced from the same sample in a study of CD8+ T cells in alopecia areata. The treatment is: oral pan-JAK inhibitor, 5-10 mg twice daily. Isolated RNA was reverse transcribed into cDNA used as the sequencing template. Some clones are missing from TCRdb's copy, which holds only in-frame ones; the method was immunoSEQ multiplex PCR. Of more than 90,000 clones in the sample, 58% were seen once. The input for sequencing was CD8+ T cells sorted from blood, taken at week 4, from a patient treated with tofacitinib. The receptors stem from a human donor with alopecia areata.

This clone was detected a few times. This rearrangement joins TRBV30 to TRBJ2-7, with D perhaps given as TRBD1 or TRBD2 (5 bases each). This CDR3 is 12 amino acids long. Between the trimmed V and J ends, which lost 6 bases and 0 bases, there was a span of 9 bases. The germline V gene has CDR1 GTSNPN and CDR2 SVGIG (reference sequence). The CDR3 is CACRDDSYEQYF. Written as DNA, the CDR3 is TGTGCCTGCCGGGACGACTCCTACGAGCAGTACTTC.

This chain uses TRBV13 with TRBJ2-5; D uncertain. The V gene lost 1 base and the J gene lost 5 bases, with 14 bases spanning the gap. The CDR3 has 15 amino acids. CDR1 PRHDT and CDR2 FYEKMQ come from the germline V gene (reference sequence). The CDR3 region has the DNA TGTGCCAGCAGCTTAGATGGGGTTGGGAATGAGACCCAGTACTTC. This sequence encodes CASSLDGVGNETQYF.

This clone was counted between two and nine times. The CDR3, as DNA: TGTGCCAGCAGCGTAGGGGGAACAGTGACTCAGCCCCAGCATTTT. Amino acid sequence: CASSVGGTVTQPQHF. The chain is built from TRBV9 and TRBJ1-5, with D hard to call. Germline V gene sequence: CDR1 SGDLS, CDR2 YYNGEE. The CDR3 contains 15 residues. Trimming shortened V by 0 bases and J by 6 bases, and 13 bases separated the two germline ends.

The chain joins TRBV6-5 to TRBJ2-5, with 8 bases lining up with TRBD2. This CDR3 is built from 14 residues. V was clipped by 4 bases and J by 1 base; unmatched bases: 2. Germline values: CDR1 MNHEY, CDR2 SVGAGI. CDR3 residues: CASSSGGPQETQYF. The DNA of the CDR3 is TGTGCCAGCAGTTCGGGGGGGCCCCAAGAGACCCAGTACTTC.

The V call is TRBV30, the J call TRBJ1-1; tentative D call: TRBD1 (5 bases). Looked up from germline, CDR1 is GTSNPN and CDR2 is SVGIG (reference sequence). This CDR3 is built from 11 residues. The V gene lost 8 bases and the J gene lost 6 bases, with 13 bases spanning the gap. The CDR3, as DNA: TGTGCCGGAACCCGGGGGGCTGAAGCTTTCTTT. Translated, it gives CAGTRGAEAFF.

The rearrangement joins TRBV7-9 to TRBJ2-3; D is perhaps TRBD1 or TRBD2 (6 bases each). Deletions cut 5 bases from V and 5 bases from J, with 20 bases between. The CDR3 is 16 amino acids. From germline, CDR1 is SEHNR and CDR2 FQNEAQ (reference sequence). As DNA, the CDR3 is TGTGCCAGCAGCCCCCAGGGCCGGGGGCGGAGAGATACGCAGTATTTT. It encodes CASSPQGRGRRDTQYF.

V and J are TRBV13 and TRBJ1-5, with 7 positions matching TRBD1. The CDR3 length is 13 residues. CDR1 PRHDT and CDR2 FYEKMQ come from the germline V gene (reference sequence). V lost 5 bases, J lost 13 bases, and 11 bases stayed unmatched. The CDR3 loop is CASSASGQVPQHF. In nucleotides, the CDR3 is TGTGCCAGCAGCGCCAGCGGACAGGTACCACAGCATTTT. The full variable domain, its missing parts supplied by reference TRBV13 and TRBJ1-5, is AAGVIQSPRHLIKEKRETATLKCYPIPRHDTVYWYQQGPGQDPQFLISFYEKMQSDKGSIPDRFSAQQFSDYHSELNMSSLELGDSALYFCASSASGQVPQHFGDGTRLSIL.

The rearrangement joins TRBV14 to TRBJ2-5, with TRBD2 matching over 9 bases. Germline V gene sequence: CDR1 SGHDN, CDR2 FVKESK. J was trimmed by 5 bases and V by 3 bases; bases with no gene match: 4. The CDR3 runs 14 residues. CDR3 loop: CASSQAGGPETQYF. As DNA, the CDR3 is TGTGCCAGCAGCCAGGCGGGGGGGCCCGAGACCCAGTACTTC.

V gene TRBV6-5 combines with J gene TRBJ2-7; D is unresolved. The V end was cut by 4 bases, the J end by 4 bases, with 14 bases between. CDR1 MNHEY and CDR2 SVGAGI come from the germline V gene. This CDR3 contains 14 residues. The CDR3 loop is CASSSSTALYEQYF. The CDR3 coding sequence is TGTGCCAGCAGTTCCTCCACCGCGTTGTACGAGCAGTACTTC.

This clone turned up a few times. This sequence joins TRBV4-3 and TRBJ2-5; D might be TRBD1 (6 bases). Germline V gives CDR1 LGHNA, CDR2 YSLEER. This CDR3 has 15 amino acids. V gave up 1 base and J gave up 2 bases, with 11 bases separating them. In DNA, the CDR3 is TGCGCCAGCAGCCAAGTGGACAGAGCGCAAGAGACCCAGTACTTC. Its translation is CASSQVDRAQETQYF.

The chain couples TRBV30 to TRBJ2-7, with a possible D match to TRBD1 (6 bases). Germline V gene data show CDR1 as GTSNPN and CDR2 as SVGIG (reference sequence). Trimming took 5 bases from V and 3 from J, leaving 14 bases between them. This CDR3 has 13 residues. The CDR3 region is CAWGGRASYEQYF. In nucleotides, the CDR3 is TGTGCCTGGGGGGGCAGGGCGAGCTACGAGCAGTACTTC.

The V and J genes are TRBV27 and TRBJ2-7; D ambiguous. The CDR3 sequence is 13 residues long. V lost 5 bases, J lost 2 bases, and 10 bases lay in between. The V gene's germline CDR1 is MNHEY and CDR2 SMNVEV (reference sequence). CDR3 amino acids: CASSPAAPYEQYF. In DNA, the CDR3 is TGTGCCAGCAGTCCTGCGGCCCCCTACGAGCAGTACTTC.

The chain recombines TRBV29-1 with TRBJ2-2; D may be TRBD1 (5 bases). This CDR3 is built from 13 residues. The V end was cut by 8 bases, the J end by 2 bases, with 12 bases between. CDR1 and CDR2 from the germline V gene are SQVTM and ANQGSEA. The CDR3: CSTLTDNTGELFF. The DNA for the CDR3 is TGCAGCACCTTGACAGACAACACCGGGGAGCTGTTTTTT.

The chain links TRBV2 to TRBJ1-4; TRBD1 is a possible D gene (5 bases). The germline CDR1 and CDR2 sequences are SNHLY and FYNNEI. The CDR3 is made up of 14 amino acids. V lost 5 bases and J lost 6, with 13 bases in between. This chain's CDR3 is CASSPEGRYEKLFF. The CDR3 DNA is TGTGCCAGCAGTCCTGAGGGGAGGTATGAAAAACTGTTTTTT.

The chain uses TRBV30 and TRBJ2-3, with 12 positions matching TRBD2. The CDR3 has 16 amino acids. With V trimmed by 2 bases and J by 4 bases, 7 bases remained unmatched. The germline CDR1 and CDR2 sequences are GTSNPN and SVGIG (reference sequence). The CDR3 loop reads CAWSLASGGAADTQYF. The CDR3 DNA reads TGTGCCTGGAGTCTGGCTAGCGGGGGGGCGGCAGATACGCAGTATTTT.

V usage is TRBV30 and J usage is TRBJ1-1; 7 nucleotides agree with TRBD1. Trimming removed 3 bases from V and 3 bases from J; junction bases left unmatched: 4. The CDR3 extends over 13 amino acids. CDR1 and CDR2 (germline): GTSNPN, SVGIG (reference sequence). CDR3 residues: CAWSSTGDTEAFF. The CDR3 nucleotides are TGTGCCTGGAGCTCCACAGGGGACACTGAAGCTTTCTTT.

The chain joins TRBV7-6 to TRBJ2-1; 9 nucleotides agree with TRBD2. This CDR3 has 15 residues. J gave up 4 bases and V 7 bases, and 8 bases lay outside the gene matches. Germline V lookup: CDR1 SGHVS, CDR2 FNYEAQ. The CDR3 protein is CASIPGTSLYNEQFF. CDR3 DNA sequence: TGTGCCAGCATACCCGGGACTAGCTTGTACAATGAGCAGTTCTTC.

The chain is built from TRBV18 and TRBJ2-5; D is perhaps TRBD1 (6 bases). This CDR3 comprises 13 residues. The germline V gene encodes CDR1 KGHSH and CDR2 LQKENI. V lost 3 bases and J 5 bases, leaving 10 bases between the germline ends. The CDR3 DNA reads as TGTGCCAGCTCACCTCCAGGGGACGAGACCCAGTACTTC. Encoded protein: CASSPPGDETQYF.